The 10 T cell receptor beta chains presented below share a single source sample, sequenced in a study of cytomegalovirus exposure and HLA in healthy donors. Both 60 Vbeta primers and 13 Jbeta primers went into the PCR. The protocol was immunoSEQ multiplex PCR, while the TCRdb copy is restricted to in-frame clones and leaves out a portion. The sample includes 150,000 to 200,000 clones, less than 90% of them seen just once. The sample was PBMCs. These receptors all come from a girl in the first two years of life in good health and CMV-seronegative.

Concerning this clone: An end of the junction does not agree with germline; a read error may underlie this. The rearrangement joins TRBV13 to TRBJ2-1; D gene unclear. Germline-derived CDR1 and CDR2 are PRHDT and FYEKMQ (reference sequence). There are 14 residues in the CDR3. The CDR3 loop reads CASSLGRVYDEQFF. For the CDR3, the DNA is TGTGCCAGCAGCTTAGGGAGAGTCTACGATGAGCAGTTCTTC.

This clone was seen a few times. The genes are TRBV2 and TRBJ2-1; possibly TRBD2 for D (5 bases). With 8 bases removed from V and 5 bases from J, the gap between germline ends came to 13 bases. Germline CDR1 is SNHLY and CDR2 is FYNNEI. The CDR3 runs to 13 residues. The CDR3 loop reads CASVAGLDNEQFF. The CDR3 DNA reads TGTGCCAGCGTGGCGGGCCTTGACAATGAGCAGTTCTTC.

This clone was counted once. The CDR3 reads CASSFDRGGEQYF. CDR3 nucleotide sequence: TGTGCCAGCAGCTTTGACAGGGGGGGGGAGCAGTACTTC. This chain joins TRBV5-6 and TRBJ2-7; TRBD1 matches at 9 bases. The CDR3 extends over 13 amino acids. V shed 2 bases and J 7 bases; nucleotides not matched to a gene: 4. CDR1 SGHDT and CDR2 YYEEEE come from the germline V gene.

V and J are TRBV30 and TRBJ2-7; D unclear. Trimming stripped 1 base from V and 0 bases from J, with 7 bases between. This CDR3 is 13 amino acids long. Germline values: CDR1 GTSNPN, CDR2 SVGIG (reference sequence). The DNA of the CDR3 is TGTGCCTGGAGTGATTACAGCTCCTACGAGCAGTACTTC. Amino acids: CAWSDYSSYEQYF.

The chain combines TRBV7-9 with TRBJ2-6; a possible D gene is TRBD1 (6 bases). Trimming removed 1 base from V and 4 bases from J, with 8 bases in between. In germline, CDR1 is SEHNR, CDR2 FQNEAQ (reference sequence). This CDR3 has 15 amino acids. CDR3 amino acids: CASSLGRGGANVLTF. The CDR3 DNA sequence: TGTGCCAGCAGCTTAGGAAGGGGGGGGGCCAACGTCCTGACTTTC.

The CDR3 is CASSLEGLGNQPQHF. CDR3 sequence (DNA): TGTGCCAGCAGTTTAGAGGGTCTCGGCAATCAGCCCCAGCATTTT. The rearrangement uses TRBV27 and TRBJ1-5, with D unclear. The CDR3 is 15 residues long. V was clipped by 2 bases and J by 2 bases, with 10 bases between them. CDR1 and CDR2 (germline): MNHEY, SMNVEV (reference sequence).

The J gene is TRBJ2-3, the V gene TRBV4-3, with TRBD2 as a possible D gene (5 bases). The germline gives CDR1 LGHNA, CDR2 YSLEER. The CDR3 extends over 15 amino acids. V lost 0 bases and J lost 2, with 9 bases in between. CDR3 loop: CASSQDGGSTDTQYF. CDR3 coding DNA: TGCGCCAGCAGCCAAGACGGCGGGTCCACAGATACGCAGTATTTT.

This chain uses TRBV30 with TRBJ2-3; D gene unclear. Deletions cut 3 bases from V and 2 bases from J, with 6 bases between. The germline CDR1 and CDR2 sequences are GTSNPN and SVGIG (reference sequence). The CDR3 sequence is 12 residues long. The CDR3 region is CAWRLLTDTQYF. CDR3 DNA: TGTGCCTGGAGGCTACTCACAGATACGCAGTATTTT. Together with reference TRBV30 and TRBJ2-3, the CDR3 gives the full variable domain: SQTIHQWPATLVQPVGSPLSLECTVEGTSNPNLYWYRQAAGRGLQLLFYSVGIGQISSEVPQNLSASRPQDRQFILSSKKLLLSDSGFYLCAWRLLTDTQYFGPGTRLTVL.

This sequence joins TRBV15 and TRBJ2-4; 7 bases line up with TRBD1. CDR3 length: 17 residues. V gave up 1 base and J gave up 7 bases; unmatched junction bases: 13. Germline loops: CDR1 LNHNV, CDR2 YYDKDF (reference sequence). CDR3 bases: TGTGCCACCAGCAGAGTAAGGTCGGTCGCCAGGGGGAACATTCAGTACTTC. This encodes CATSRVRSVARGNIQYF.

The gene calls are TRBV6-1 and TRBJ2-7; 8 bases fit TRBD1. CDR3 length equals 14 residues. Trimming took 8 bases from V and 3 from J; bases not matched to a gene: 9. Germline V lookup: CDR1 MNHNS, CDR2 SASEGT. CDR3 sequence reads: CASGTGQFVYEQYF. The CDR3 nucleotides are TGTGCCAGCGGGACAGGACAGTTCGTCTACGAGCAGTACTTC.